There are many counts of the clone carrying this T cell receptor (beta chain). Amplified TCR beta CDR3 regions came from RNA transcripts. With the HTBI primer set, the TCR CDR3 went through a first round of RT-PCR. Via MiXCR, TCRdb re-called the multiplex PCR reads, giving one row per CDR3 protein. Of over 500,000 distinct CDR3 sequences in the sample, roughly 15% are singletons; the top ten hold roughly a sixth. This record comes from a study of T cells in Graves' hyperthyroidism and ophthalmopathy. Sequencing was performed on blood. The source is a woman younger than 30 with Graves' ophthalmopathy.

The DNA for the CDR3 is TGTGCCAGCAGCTCCAGGGTTGCCACTGAAGCTTTCTTT. This gives the protein CASSSRVATEAFF. The chain combines TRBV13 with TRBJ1-1; D possibly corresponds to TRBD1 (5 bases). Looked up from germline, CDR1 is PRHDT and CDR2 is FYEKMQ (reference sequence). The CDR3 is 13 residues long. V lost 4 bases and J 4 bases, leaving 10 bases between the germline ends.